Listed below are T cell receptor beta chains from one sample, sequenced in a study of cytomegalovirus exposure and HLA in healthy donors. The protocol was immunoSEQ multiplex PCR, while the TCRdb copy is restricted to in-frame clones and leaves out a portion. The sample contains over 150,000 clones, around nine tenths of which appear only once. Sample: PBMCs. The source of these receptors is a man between 18 and 29 years old in good health and CMV-seropositive. Each CDR3 is given with its conserved first and last residue. The D gene is left open where the match is weak. Where a row states a size, it is once, few, many or the class of an expanded clone; other rows omit it.

size: NA; V: TRBV5-4; J: TRBJ2-2; D: TRBD2; DNA: TGTGCCAGCAGCTTGGGAGGCGGGAGGGCCGGGGAGCTGTTTTTT; CDR3: CASSLGGGRAGELFF
size: NA; V: TRBV4-2; J: TRBJ2-1; D: TRBD1; DNA: TGTGCCAGCGACAGGGGAGCGGGCGGCGGATACAATGAGCAGTTCTTC; CDR3: CASDRGAGGGYNEQFF
size: once; V: TRBV27; J: TRBJ2-7; D: TRBD2; DNA: TGTGCCAGCAGCCTAAGGGGACTAGCGCACTCCTACGAGCAGTACTTC; CDR3: CASSLRGLAHSYEQYF
size: NA; V: TRBV11-1; J: TRBJ2-1; D: NA; DNA: TGTGCCAGCAGCTTAGCAGGGGCAGGCAATGAGCAGTTCTTC; CDR3: CASSLAGAGNEQFF
size: NA; V: TRBV7-3; J: TRBJ2-2; D: NA; DNA: TGTGCCAGCAGCTTAGGACAAATAAACACCGGGGAGCTGTTTTTT; CDR3: CASSLGQINTGELFF
size: NA; V: TRBV13; J: TRBJ2-7; D: TRBD1; DNA: TGTGCCAGCAGCTTTGGGACAGGGGCGAAGGGGCAGTACTTC; CDR3: CASSFGTGAKGQYF
size: NA; V: TRBV7-2; J: TRBJ2-7; D: TRBD2; DNA: TGTGCCAGCAGCACCGGGACTAGCTACGAGCAGTACTTC; CDR3: CASSTGTSYEQYF
size: NA; V: TRBV9; J: TRBJ2-3; D: TRBD1; DNA: TGTGCCAGCAGCACCCTCAGGGGGCGGGATGGTACGCAGTATTTT; CDR3: CASSTLRGRDGTQYF
size: NA; V: TRBV6-1; J: TRBJ1-2; D: NA; DNA: TGTGCCAGCACTAAAGGGGGTGCCTATGGCTACACCTTC; CDR3: CASTKGGAYGYTF
size: NA; V: TRBV2; J: TRBJ2-1; D: TRBD1; DNA: TGTGCCAGTACCGGGACAGGGAAGAAAAATGAGCAGTTCTTC; CDR3: CASTGTGKKNEQFF
size: NA; V: TRBV7-8; J: TRBJ2-5; D: NA; DNA: TGTGCCAGCAGCCTCGGGGGGCAGGAGACCCAGTACTTC; CDR3: CASSLGGQETQYF
size: NA; V: TRBV6-1; J: TRBJ2-2; D: NA; DNA: TGTGCCAGCATGGAATACAGGGATACCACCGGGGAGCTGTTTTTT; CDR3: CASMEYRDTTGELFF
size: NA; V: TRBV14; J: TRBJ1-1; D: NA; DNA: TGTGCCAGCAGCCAACTCTGGAACACTGAAGCTTTCTTT; CDR3: CASSQLWNTEAFF
size: many; V: TRBV5-6; J: TRBJ1-2; D: TRBD1; DNA: TGTGCCAGCAGCAGACAGGGGGACTATGGCTACACCTTC; CDR3: CASSRQGDYGYTF
size: NA; V: TRBV7-3; J: TRBJ2-5; D: TRBD2; DNA: TGTGCCAGCAGTCTAGCGGGGGGGCCGGGAGAGACCCAGTACTTC; CDR3: CASSLAGGPGETQYF
size: once; V: TRBV6-5; J: TRBJ2-5; D: NA; DNA: TGTGCCAGCACCCAGGGAGAGACCCAGTACTTC; CDR3: CASTQGETQYF
size: NA; V: TRBV6-5; J: TRBJ1-2; D: TRBD1; DNA: TGTGCCAGCAGTTTCGCCAGACAGGGACGAGGGTATGGCTACACCTTC; CDR3: CASSFARQGRGYGYTF
size: once; V: TRBV9; J: TRBJ2-3; D: NA; DNA: TGTGCCAGCAGCAGCCCTAGCACAGATACGCAGTATTTT; CDR3: CASSSPSTDTQYF
size: NA; V: TRBV16; J: TRBJ2-3; D: TRBD1; DNA: TGTGCCAGCAGCCAACGGACAGGGAGCACAGATACGCAGTATTTT; CDR3: CASSQRTGSTDTQYF
size: NA; V: TRBV9; J: TRBJ2-7; D: NA; DNA: TGTGCCAGCAGCGTAGCCGGGAGAGATTCCCACGAGCAGTACTTC; CDR3: CASSVAGRDSHEQYF
size: NA; V: TRBV9; J: TRBJ1-5; D: NA; DNA: TGTGCCAGCAGCCCGGAGTCGGGTCCGGGTCAGCCCCAGCATTTT; CDR3: CASSPESGPGQPQHF
size: once; V: TRBV27; J: TRBJ1-1; D: TRBD1; DNA: TGTGCCAGCAGCTGGGGACAGGGGGGGCTAGCTTTCTTT; CDR3: CASSWGQGGLAFF
size: NA; V: TRBV6-1; J: TRBJ2-1; D: NA; DNA: TGTGCCAGCAGTGGACTCCGGGACACCTTTAGAAATGAGCAGTTCTTC; CDR3: CASSGLRDTFRNEQFF
size: NA; V: TRBV4-1; J: TRBJ2-7; D: TRBD1; DNA: TGCGCCAGCAGCCAAGGGCCGGGACAGGGTTACGAGCAGTACTTC; CDR3: CASSQGPGQGYEQYF
size: NA; V: TRBV25-1; J: TRBJ2-7; D: TRBD2; DNA: TGTGCCAGCAGTCCAGGACTAGCGGGCTCATTCTCCTACGAGCAGTACTTC; CDR3: CASSPGLAGSFSYEQYF
size: NA; V: TRBV4-3; J: TRBJ2-6; D: NA; DNA: TGCGCCAGCAGCCAAGGAGGCTCTGGGGCCAACGTCCTGACTTTC; CDR3: CASSQGGSGANVLTF
size: NA; V: TRBV4-1; J: TRBJ2-2; D: TRBD2; DNA: TGCGCCAGCAGCCAAGTGGGGACTAGCGGGAGGTTCGGGGAGCTGTTTTTT; CDR3: CASSQVGTSGRFGELFF
size: NA; V: TRBV18; J: TRBJ1-4; D: NA; DNA: TGTGCCAGCTCACCCCAGGGAAGTGGTGCAACTAATGAAAAACTGTTTTTT; CDR3: CASSPQGSGATNEKLFF
size: NA; V: TRBV19; J: TRBJ2-7; D: TRBD1; DNA: TGTGCCAGTAGTGTAAACAGGGGGCGACGCTACGAGCAGTACTTC; CDR3: CASSVNRGRRYEQYF
size: few; V: TRBV7-3; J: TRBJ2-5; D: TRBD1; DNA: TGTGCCAGCAGCTCCGGACAGGGGGGCCAAGAGACCCAGTACTTC; CDR3: CASSSGQGGQETQYF
size: NA; V: TRBV27; J: TRBJ2-2; D: TRBD1; DNA: TGTGCCAGCAGTTTAGGACAGGGGCTCTGGTACTCCGGGGAGCTGTTTTTT; CDR3: CASSLGQGLWYSGELFF
size: NA; V: TRBV7-9; J: TRBJ2-7; D: TRBD1; DNA: TGTGCCAGCAGCCTAACCGGGACAGGGGGCCACGAGCAGTACTTC; CDR3: CASSLTGTGGHEQYF
size: NA; V: TRBV7-2; J: TRBJ2-3; D: NA; DNA: TGTGCCAGCAGCCCTAAGCGCGGGATGGCAGATACGCAGTATTTT; CDR3: CASSPKRGMADTQYF
size: NA; V: TRBV4-3; J: TRBJ1-1; D: NA; DNA: TGCGCCAGCAGCCAAGGCGGTCACACCTCCCTCGGCACTGAAGCTTTCTTT; CDR3: CASSQGGHTSLGTEAFF
size: NA; V: TRBV4-3; J: TRBJ1-1; D: NA; DNA: TGCGCCAGCAGCCAAGAAGGGAGGGGGGCGAGTACTGAAGCTTTCTTT; CDR3: CASSQEGRGASTEAFF
size: NA; V: TRBV11-3; J: TRBJ1-6; D: TRBD1; DNA: TGTGCCAAACAGTCCCCGGGACAGGGTCGTATTAATTCACCCCTCCACTTT; CDR3: CAKQSPGQGRINSPLHF
size: NA; V: TRBV5-6; J: TRBJ2-1; D: TRBD2; DNA: TGTGCCAGCAGCTTTAAATCTGCGGGGGTTTACAATGAGCAGTTCTTC; CDR3: CASSFKSAGVYNEQFF
size: NA; V: TRBV27; J: TRBJ2-3; D: TRBD2; DNA: TGTGCCAGCAGCCTCGTAGCGGGAGTCAGCACAGATACGCAGTATTTT; CDR3: CASSLVAGVSTDTQYF
size: NA; V: TRBV30; J: TRBJ2-7; D: NA; DNA: TGTGCCTGGAGAAACCGAGGACTGAGTTCCTACGAGCAGTACTTC; CDR3: CAWRNRGLSSYEQYF
size: NA; V: TRBV20-1; J: TRBJ1-2; D: NA; DNA: TGCAGTGCACAGACGGGGAATGGCTACACCTTC; CDR3: CSAQTGNGYTF
size: NA; V: TRBV4-3; J: TRBJ1-1; D: NA; DNA: TGCGCCAGCAGCCGGGAGGGGGGCACTGAAGCTTTCTTT; CDR3: CASSREGGTEAFF